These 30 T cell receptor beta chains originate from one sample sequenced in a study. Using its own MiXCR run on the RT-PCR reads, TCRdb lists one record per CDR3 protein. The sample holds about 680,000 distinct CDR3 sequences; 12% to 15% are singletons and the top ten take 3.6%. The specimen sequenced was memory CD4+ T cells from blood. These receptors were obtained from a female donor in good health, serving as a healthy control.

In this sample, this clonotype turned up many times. The CDR3 DNA reads TGTGCCAGCAGTTTAGGGGAGGGGGTGAGAGCTTTCTTT. Protein: CASSLGEGVRAFF. The chain joins TRBV12-3 or TRBV12-4 to TRBJ1-1, with D possibly matching TRBD1 (6 bases). The CDR3 is 13 residues long. The V end was cut by 1 base, the J end by 10 bases, with 13 bases between.

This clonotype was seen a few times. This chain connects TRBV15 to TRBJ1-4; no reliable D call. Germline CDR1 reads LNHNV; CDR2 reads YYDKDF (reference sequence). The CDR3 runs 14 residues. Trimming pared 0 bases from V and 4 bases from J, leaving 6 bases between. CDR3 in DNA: TGTGCCACCAGCAGAGAGGGTGATAATGAAAAACTGTTTTTT. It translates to CATSREGDNEKLFF. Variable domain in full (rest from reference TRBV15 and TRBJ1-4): DAMVIQNPRYQVTQFGKPVTLSCSQTLNHNVMYWYQQKSSQAPKLLFHYYDKDFNNEADTPDNFQSRRPNTSFCFLDIRSPGLGDTAMYLCATSREGDNEKLFFGSGTQLSVL.

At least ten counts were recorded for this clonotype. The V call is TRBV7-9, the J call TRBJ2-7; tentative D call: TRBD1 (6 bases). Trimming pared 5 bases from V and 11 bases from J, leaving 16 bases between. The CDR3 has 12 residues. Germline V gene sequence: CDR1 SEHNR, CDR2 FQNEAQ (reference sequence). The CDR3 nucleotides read TGTGCCAGCAGCGTAGGGACACTTGGGGAGTACTTC. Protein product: CASSVGTLGEYF.

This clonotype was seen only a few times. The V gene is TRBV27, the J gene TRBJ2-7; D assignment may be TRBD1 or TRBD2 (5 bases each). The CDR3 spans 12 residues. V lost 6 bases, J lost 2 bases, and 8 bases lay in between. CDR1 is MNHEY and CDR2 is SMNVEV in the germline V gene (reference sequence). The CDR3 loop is CASRGDTYEQYF. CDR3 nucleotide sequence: TGTGCCAGCAGGGGGGATACCTACGAGCAGTACTTC.

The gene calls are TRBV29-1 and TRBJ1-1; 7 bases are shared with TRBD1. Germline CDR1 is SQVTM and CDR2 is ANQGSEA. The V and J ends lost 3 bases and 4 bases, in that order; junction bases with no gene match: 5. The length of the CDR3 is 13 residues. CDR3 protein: CSVDVQGGTEAFF. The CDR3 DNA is TGCAGCGTTGATGTCCAGGGGGGCACTGAAGCTTTCTTT. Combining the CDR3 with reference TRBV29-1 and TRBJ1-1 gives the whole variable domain SAVISQKPSRDICQRGTSLTIQCQVDSQVTMMFWYRQQPGQSLTLIATANQGSEATYESGFVIDKFPISRPNLTFSTLTVSNMSPEDSSIYLCSVDVQGGTEAFFGQGTRLTVV.

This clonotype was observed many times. CDR3 in amino acids: CAISESPGRSEQYF. CDR3 sequence (DNA): TGTGCCATCAGTGAGTCGCCAGGGAGAAGCGAGCAGTACTTC. The chain is built from TRBV10-3 and TRBJ2-7; D is possibly TRBD1 or TRBD2 (5 bases each). The germline V gene has CDR1 ENHRY and CDR2 SYGVKD. The CDR3 covers 14 residues. Trimming cost V 0 bases and J 6 bases, with 12 bases left between them.

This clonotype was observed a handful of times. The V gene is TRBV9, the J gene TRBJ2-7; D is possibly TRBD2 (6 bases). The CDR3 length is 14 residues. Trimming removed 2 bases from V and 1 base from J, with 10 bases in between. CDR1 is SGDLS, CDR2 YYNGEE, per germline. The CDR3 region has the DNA TGTGCCAGCAGCGTCGGGAGCTGGTCCTACGAGCAGTACTTC. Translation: CASSVGSWSYEQYF.

CDR3 in DNA: TGTGCCAGCAGGGGGGCCCGCGGGGAGCTGTTTTTT. This encodes CASRGARGELFF. The chain couples TRBV6-2 or TRBV6-3 to TRBJ2-2, with D perhaps TRBD1 (6 bases). Trimming removed 6 bases from V and 7 bases from J, with 9 bases in between. The CDR3 contains 12 residues. Looked up from germline, CDR1 is MNHEY and CDR2 is SVGEGT.

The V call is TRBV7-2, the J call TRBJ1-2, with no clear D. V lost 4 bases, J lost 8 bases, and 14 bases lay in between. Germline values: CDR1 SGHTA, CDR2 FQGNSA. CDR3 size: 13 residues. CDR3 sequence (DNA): TGTGCCAGCAGCTGGCGGGCGGCGGAGGGCTACACCTTC. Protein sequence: CASSWRAAEGYTF.

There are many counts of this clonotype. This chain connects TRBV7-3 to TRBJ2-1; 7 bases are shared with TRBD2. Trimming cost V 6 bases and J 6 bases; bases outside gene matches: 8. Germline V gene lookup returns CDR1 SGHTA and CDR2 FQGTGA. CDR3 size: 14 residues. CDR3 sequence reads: CASSLGTMSNEQFF. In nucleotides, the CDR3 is TGTGCCAGCAGTCTCGGGACTATGTCCAATGAGCAGTTCTTC.

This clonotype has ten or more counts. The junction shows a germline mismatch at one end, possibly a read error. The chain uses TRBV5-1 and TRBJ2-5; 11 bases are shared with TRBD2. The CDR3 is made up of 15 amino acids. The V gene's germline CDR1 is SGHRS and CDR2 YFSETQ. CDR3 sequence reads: CASSSLNLLAGGRFF. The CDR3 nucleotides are TGCGCCAGCAGCTCACTCAATCTTCTAGCGGGGGGTCGATTCTTC.

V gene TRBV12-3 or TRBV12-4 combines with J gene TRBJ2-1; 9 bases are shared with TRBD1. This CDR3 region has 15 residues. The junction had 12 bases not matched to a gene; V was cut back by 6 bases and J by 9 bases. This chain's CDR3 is CASRDSGTGRGEQFF. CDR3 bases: TGTGCCAGCAGGGATTCCGGGACAGGGCGAGGTGAGCAGTTCTTC.

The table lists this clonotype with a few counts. CDR3 nucleotide sequence: TGCGCCAGCAGCCAAGAAGGGACAGGGGATGGCTACACCTTC. Translation: CASSQEGTGDGYTF. V and J are TRBV4-3 and TRBJ1-2, with 10 bases identical to TRBD1. The CDR3 runs 14 residues. CDR1 and CDR2 (germline): LGHNA, YSLEER. V lost 0 bases, J lost 6 bases, and 1 base stayed unmatched.

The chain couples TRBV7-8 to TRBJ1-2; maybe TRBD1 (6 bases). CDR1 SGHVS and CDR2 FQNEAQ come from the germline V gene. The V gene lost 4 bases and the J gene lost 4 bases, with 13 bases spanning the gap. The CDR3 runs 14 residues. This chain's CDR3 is CASSSDSGSYGYTF. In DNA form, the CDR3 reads TGTGCCAGCAGCTCGGACAGTGGGAGCTATGGCTACACCTTC.

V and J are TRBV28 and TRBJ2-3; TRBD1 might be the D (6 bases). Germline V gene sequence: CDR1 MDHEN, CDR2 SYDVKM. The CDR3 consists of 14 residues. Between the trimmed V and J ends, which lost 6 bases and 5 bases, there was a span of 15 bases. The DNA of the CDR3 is TGTGCCAGCAGCTCCTCCAAAGGGGGAGATACGCAGTATTTT. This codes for CASSSSKGGDTQYF.

This CDR3 reads CASSVAPGAPYEQYF. DNA of the CDR3: TGTGCCAGCAGCGTAGCTCCCGGGGCGCCCTACGAGCAGTACTTC. The chain carries TRBV9 and TRBJ2-7; D could derive from TRBD1 or TRBD2 (5 bases each). Germline CDR1 reads SGDLS; CDR2 reads YYNGEE. The CDR3 is made up of 15 amino acids. Trimming took off 0 bases at V and 2 bases at J, with 12 bases between the two ends.

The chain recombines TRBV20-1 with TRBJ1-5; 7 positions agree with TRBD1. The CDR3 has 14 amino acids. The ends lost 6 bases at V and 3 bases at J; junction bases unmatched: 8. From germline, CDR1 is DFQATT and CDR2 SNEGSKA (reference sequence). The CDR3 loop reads CSATKGQLNQPQHF. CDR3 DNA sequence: TGCAGTGCCACTAAGGGACAGCTCAATCAGCCCCAGCATTTT.

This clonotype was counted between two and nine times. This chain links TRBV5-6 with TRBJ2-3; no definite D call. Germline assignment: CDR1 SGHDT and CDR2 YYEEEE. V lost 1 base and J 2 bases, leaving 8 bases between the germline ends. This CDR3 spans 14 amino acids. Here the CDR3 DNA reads TGTGCCAGCAGCTTGATGGCGGCCACAGATACGCAGTATTTT. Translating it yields CASSLMAATDTQYF.

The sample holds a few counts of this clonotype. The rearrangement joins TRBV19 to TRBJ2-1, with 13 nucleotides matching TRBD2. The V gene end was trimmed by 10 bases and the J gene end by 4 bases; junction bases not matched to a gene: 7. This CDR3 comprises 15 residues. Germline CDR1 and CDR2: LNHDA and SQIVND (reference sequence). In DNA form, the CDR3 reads TGTGCCACCGCCCTACTAGCGGGAGGGTACAATGAGCAGTTCTTC. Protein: CATALLAGGYNEQFF. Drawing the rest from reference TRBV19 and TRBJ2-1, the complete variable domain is DGGITQSPKYLFRKEGQNVTLSCEQNLNHDAMYWYRQDPGQGLRLIYYSQIVNDFQKGDIAEGYSVSREKKESFPLTVTSAQKNPTAFYLCATALLAGGYNEQFFGPGTRLTVL.

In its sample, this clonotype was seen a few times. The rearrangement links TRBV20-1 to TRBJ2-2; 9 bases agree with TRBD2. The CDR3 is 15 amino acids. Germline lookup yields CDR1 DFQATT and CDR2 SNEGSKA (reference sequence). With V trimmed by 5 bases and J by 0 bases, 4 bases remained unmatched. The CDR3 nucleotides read TGCAGTGCTGGTATAGCGGGAGCGAACACCGGGGAGCTGTTTTTT. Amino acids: CSAGIAGANTGELFF.

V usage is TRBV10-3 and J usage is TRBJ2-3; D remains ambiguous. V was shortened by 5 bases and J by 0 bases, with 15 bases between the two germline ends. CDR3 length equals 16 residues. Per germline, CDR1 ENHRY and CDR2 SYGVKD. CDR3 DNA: TGTGCCATCAGTTCAGGAAGGGTAACTAGCACAGATACGCAGTATTTT. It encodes CAISSGRVTSTDTQYF.

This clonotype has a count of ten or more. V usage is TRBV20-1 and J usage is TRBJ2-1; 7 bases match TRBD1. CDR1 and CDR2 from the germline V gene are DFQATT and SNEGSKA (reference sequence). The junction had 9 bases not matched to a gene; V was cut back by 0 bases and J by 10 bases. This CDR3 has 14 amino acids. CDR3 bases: TGCAGTGCTAGAGATCTGACAGGGCGAGGAGAGCAGTTCTTC. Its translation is CSARDLTGRGEQFF.

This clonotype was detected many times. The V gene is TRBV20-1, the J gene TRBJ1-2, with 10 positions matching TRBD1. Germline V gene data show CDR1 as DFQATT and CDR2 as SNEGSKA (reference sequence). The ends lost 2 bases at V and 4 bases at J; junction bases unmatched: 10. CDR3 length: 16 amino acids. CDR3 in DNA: TGCAGTGCTAGACCAACTCCGGGACAGGGGTTCTATGGCTACACCTTC. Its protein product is CSARPTPGQGFYGYTF.

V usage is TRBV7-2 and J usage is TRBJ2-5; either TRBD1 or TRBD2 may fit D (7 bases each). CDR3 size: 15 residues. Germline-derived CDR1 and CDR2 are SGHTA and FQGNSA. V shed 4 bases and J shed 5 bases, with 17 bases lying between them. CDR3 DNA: TGTGCCAGCAGCTCCCAGGGGGGGGGAGCGGAGACCCAGTACTTC. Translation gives CASSSQGGGAETQYF.

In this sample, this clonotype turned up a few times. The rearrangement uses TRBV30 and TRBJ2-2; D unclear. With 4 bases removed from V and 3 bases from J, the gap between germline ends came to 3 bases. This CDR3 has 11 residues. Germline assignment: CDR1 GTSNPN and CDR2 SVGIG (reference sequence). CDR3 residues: CAWKDTGELFF. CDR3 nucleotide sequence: TGTGCCTGGAAAGACACCGGGGAGCTGTTTTTT.

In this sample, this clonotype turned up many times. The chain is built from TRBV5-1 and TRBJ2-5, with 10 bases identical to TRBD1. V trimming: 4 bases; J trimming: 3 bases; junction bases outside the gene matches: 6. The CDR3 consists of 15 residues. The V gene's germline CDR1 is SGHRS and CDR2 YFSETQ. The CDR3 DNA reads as TGCGCCAGCAGCGTGACCGGGACAGGGGAAGAGACCCAGTACTTC. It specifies CASSVTGTGEETQYF.

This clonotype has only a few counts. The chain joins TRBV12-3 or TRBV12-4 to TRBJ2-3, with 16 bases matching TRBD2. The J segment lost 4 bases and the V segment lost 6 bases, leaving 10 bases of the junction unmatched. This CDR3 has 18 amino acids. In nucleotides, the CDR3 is TGTGCCAGCAGCCACTCCGGGACTAGCGGGAGGGGGTCAGATACGCAGTATTTT. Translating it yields CASSHSGTSGRGSDTQYF.

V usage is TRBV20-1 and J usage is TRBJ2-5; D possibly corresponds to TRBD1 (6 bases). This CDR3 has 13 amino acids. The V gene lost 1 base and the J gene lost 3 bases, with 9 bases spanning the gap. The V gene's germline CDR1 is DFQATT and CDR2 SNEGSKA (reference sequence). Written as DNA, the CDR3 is TGCAGTGCTAGAGCTTGGACAGAAGAGACCCAGTACTTC. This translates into CSARAWTEETQYF.

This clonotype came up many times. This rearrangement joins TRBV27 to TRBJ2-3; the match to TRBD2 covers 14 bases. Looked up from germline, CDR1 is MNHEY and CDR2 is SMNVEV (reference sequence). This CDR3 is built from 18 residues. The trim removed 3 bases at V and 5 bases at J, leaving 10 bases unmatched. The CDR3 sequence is CASSLTYPGTSGRDTQYF. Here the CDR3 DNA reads TGTGCCAGCAGTTTGACGTACCCTGGGACTAGCGGGAGAGATACGCAGTATTTT.

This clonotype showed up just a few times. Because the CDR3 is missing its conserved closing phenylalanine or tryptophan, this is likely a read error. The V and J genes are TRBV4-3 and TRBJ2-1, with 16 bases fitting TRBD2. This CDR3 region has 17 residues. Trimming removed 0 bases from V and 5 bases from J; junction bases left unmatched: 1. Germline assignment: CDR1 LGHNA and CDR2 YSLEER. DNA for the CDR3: TGCGCCAGCAGCCAAGAGGGACTAGCGGGAGGGAACAATGAGCAGTTCTCC. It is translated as CASSQEGLAGGNNEQFS.